Listed below are T cell receptor beta chains from one sample, sequenced in a study of T cell responses to AZD1222 COVID-19 vaccine. Only in-frame clones appear in the TCRdb table, and some are missing; sequencing was by immunoSEQ multiplex PCR. The sample contains approximately 130,000 clones, roughly 90% of which appear only once. This specimen was peripheral blood, taken on day 0 of AZD1222 vaccination. The source is an adult in good health. Each CDR3 is given with its conserved first and last residue. A D gene is named only where the DNA matches it firmly. Some rows mark clone size as missing; the rest say once, few, many or name a class of expanded clone.

j_call,cdr3_length,clone_size,v_call,d_call,cdr3_aa,cdr3_nt
TRBJ2-7,14,.,TRBV15,TRBD1,CATSRVGTGDEQYF,TGTGCCACCAGCAGAGTGGGGACAGGGGACGAGCAGTACTTC
TRBJ1-1,12,.,TRBV5-6,.,CASSLATGGAFF,TGTGCCAGCAGCTTGGCCACCGGAGGAGCTTTCTTT
TRBJ2-2,16,.,TRBV3-1/TRBV3-2,TRBD1,CASSGDRVANTGELFF,TGTGCCAGCAGCGGTGACAGGGTCGCGAACACCGGGGAGCTGTTTTTT
TRBJ2-3,13,once,TRBV5-1,.,CASSTRGEDTQYF,TGCGCCAGCAGCACCAGGGGTGAAGATACGCAGTATTTT
TRBJ2-2,14,.,TRBV28,.,CASSVKVGAGELFF,TGTGCCAGCAGTGTAAAGGTGGGCGCCGGGGAGCTGTTTTTT
TRBJ2-1,11,.,TRBV28,.,CASSFWGEQFF,TGTGCCAGCAGTTTTTGGGGTGAGCAGTTCTTC
TRBJ2-1,12,.,TRBV30,TRBD1,CAWSANIGTAVF,TGTGCCTGGAGTGCCAACATAGGGACAGCCGTCTTC
TRBJ2-1,14,.,TRBV5-1,.,CASNRRGVQGEQFF,TGCGCCAGCAACCGCAGGGGAGTTCAGGGTGAGCAGTTCTTC
TRBJ1-2,15,few,TRBV7-9,.,CASSLGEYSNYGYTF,TGTGCCAGCAGCTTGGGGGAATACTCTAACTATGGCTACACCTTC
TRBJ2-7,19,.,TRBV4-1,TRBD2,CASSQDARTSGSASYEQYF,TGCGCCAGCAGCCAAGATGCCCGGACTAGCGGGAGTGCCTCCTACGAGCAGTACTTC
TRBJ2-7,12,.,TRBV5-6,.,CASTRPVGEQYF,TGTGCCAGCACGCGACCGGTGGGGGAGCAGTACTTC
TRBJ1-2,13,.,TRBV12-3/TRBV12-4,.,CASSPDRNYGYTF,TGTGCCAGCAGTCCCGACAGGAACTATGGCTACACCTTC
TRBJ2-1,13,.,TRBV7-2,.,CASSLPLVGEQFF,TGTGCCAGCAGCCTCCCTTTAGTGGGTGAGCAGTTCTTC
TRBJ2-7,15,once,TRBV7-2,.,CASRQATYSAYEQYF,TGTGCCAGCAGGCAGGCTACTTACTCAGCCTACGAGCAGTACTTC
TRBJ2-7,12,.,TRBV3-1/TRBV3-2,.,CASSQDISEQYF,TGTGCCAGCAGCCAAGATATAAGCGAGCAGTACTTC
TRBJ1-2,18,few,TRBV18,.,CASSGRRGRNESNYGYTF,TGTGCCAGCTCCGGGAGGCGGGGGCGAAATGAATCTAACTATGGCTACACCTTC
TRBJ1-1,12,few,TRBV19,.,CASRKLNTEAFF,TGTGCCAGTAGGAAACTGAACACTGAAGCTTTCTTT
TRBJ2-3,15,.,TRBV9,TRBD2,CASQTSGGLTDTQYF,TGTGCCAGCCAAACTAGCGGGGGCCTCACAGATACGCAGTATTTT
TRBJ1-5,14,.,TRBV18,.,CASSPPFRNQPQHF,TGTGCCAGCTCACCACCCTTCCGGAATCAGCCCCAGCATTTT
TRBJ2-1,13,.,TRBV24-1,.,CATGDKAYNEQFF,TGTGCCACCGGGGACAAAGCCTACAATGAGCAGTTCTTC
TRBJ2-5,15,.,TRBV7-8,.,CASSLDGRLGETQYF,TGTGCCAGCAGCTTAGACGGCAGGTTGGGAGAGACCCAGTACTTC
TRBJ1-1,13,once,TRBV7-6,.,CASSAGTPTEAFF,TGTGCCAGCAGCGCCGGGACGCCCACTGAAGCTTTCTTT
TRBJ1-1,13,.,TRBV9,.,CASSGGQNTEAFF,TGTGCCAGCAGCGGGGGCCAGAACACTGAAGCTTTCTTT
TRBJ2-1,15,.,TRBV6-5,TRBD1,CASSYGGTGGRAQFF,TGTGCCAGCAGTTACGGGGGGACAGGGGGTAGGGCGCAGTTCTTC
TRBJ1-3,18,.,TRBV18,TRBD1,CASSPLHGRTGSGNTIYF,TGTGCCAGCTCACCATTACATGGTAGGACAGGCTCTGGAAACACCATATATTTT
TRBJ2-7,15,once,TRBV7-9,TRBD2,CASSLEASGRYEQYF,TGTGCCAGCAGCTTAGAGGCTAGCGGGAGATACGAGCAGTACTTC
TRBJ1-6,18,few,TRBV2,TRBD1,CASSVLHTGGLVNSPLHF,TGTGCCAGCAGTGTCCTCCACACAGGGGGCCTAGTTAATTCACCCCTCCACTTT
TRBJ2-1,18,few,TRBV19,TRBD2,CAHTEGSGRANSYNEQFF,TGTGCCCATACCGAGGGAAGCGGGAGGGCCAACTCCTACAATGAGCAGTTCTTC
TRBJ1-4,15,.,TRBV4-3,TRBD1,CASSQKQGVGEKLFF,TGCGCCAGCAGCCAAAAACAGGGGGTCGGTGAAAAACTGTTTTTT
TRBJ2-7,13,.,TRBV28,.,CASSLSEFYEQYF,TGTGCCAGCAGTTTATCTGAATTCTACGAGCAGTACTTC
TRBJ2-7,14,.,TRBV5-1,TRBD1,CASSIRQGAYEQYF,TGCGCCAGCAGCATTAGACAGGGAGCCTACGAGCAGTACTTC
TRBJ2-1,14,.,TRBV27,.,CASSLTTGPHEQFF,TGTGCCAGCAGTTTAACTACAGGGCCTCATGAGCAGTTCTTC
TRBJ1-2,13,.,TRBV19,TRBD1,CASSRTGSFGYTF,TGTGCCAGTAGTAGGACAGGGTCATTTGGCTACACCTTC
TRBJ1-2,13,.,TRBV30,.,CAWSVPPNYGYTF,TGTGCCTGGAGTGTACCGCCAAACTATGGCTACACCTTC
TRBJ2-2,14,few,TRBV6-5,.,CASNRGGATGELFF,TGTGCCAGCAATAGGGGGGGGGCGACCGGGGAGCTGTTTTTT
TRBJ2-7,14,.,TRBV10-3,TRBD2,CAISAASGRYEQYF,TGTGCCATCAGTGCGGCTAGCGGGAGATACGAGCAGTACTTC
TRBJ1-2,12,.,TRBV6-2/TRBV6-3,TRBD1,CASSQTGGGYTF,TGTGCCAGCAGCCAAACAGGGGGCGGCTACACCTTC
TRBJ1-1,17,.,TRBV5-4,.,CASSLDLGGQPNTEAFF,TGTGCCAGCAGCTTGGATCTAGGAGGACAGCCGAACACTGAAGCTTTCTTT
TRBJ2-7,12,.,TRBV10-3,.,CATGDGEYEQYF,TGTGCCACTGGGGACGGGGAGTACGAGCAGTACTTC
TRBJ1-4,13,once,TRBV12-3/TRBV12-4,.,CASSLVSNEKLFF,TGTGCCAGCAGTCTTGTCTCCAATGAAAAACTGTTTTTT
TRBJ2-5,16,.,TRBV4-3,TRBD2,CASSQVPGEGRETQYF,TGCGCCAGCAGCCAAGTCCCGGGGGAGGGGAGGGAGACCCAGTACTTC
TRBJ1-1,17,.,TRBV27,.,CASSLAVTPGRYTEAFF,TGTGCCAGCAGTTTAGCTGTTACTCCTGGGAGGTACACTGAAGCTTTCTTT
TRBJ1-5,14,.,TRBV6-2/TRBV6-3,.,CASIPRGSNQPQHF,TGTGCCAGCATCCCCAGGGGTAGCAATCAGCCCCAGCATTTT
TRBJ2-3,15,.,TRBV5-8,TRBD1,CASSSPGQGADTQYF,TGTGCCAGCAGCAGCCCGGGACAGGGCGCAGATACGCAGTATTTT
TRBJ2-5,14,.,TRBV6-5,.,CASSRAGVRGTQYF,TGTGCCAGCAGTCGAGCAGGGGTTCGGGGGACCCAGTACTTC
TRBJ2-2,12,.,TRBV6-2/TRBV6-3,.,CASSYKTGELFF,TGTGCCAGCAGTTACAAAACCGGGGAGCTGTTTTTT
TRBJ1-1,16,once,TRBV27,.,CASASRRVTTVTEAFF,TGTGCCAGCGCCTCCCGAAGGGTGACGACGGTCACTGAAGCTTTCTTT